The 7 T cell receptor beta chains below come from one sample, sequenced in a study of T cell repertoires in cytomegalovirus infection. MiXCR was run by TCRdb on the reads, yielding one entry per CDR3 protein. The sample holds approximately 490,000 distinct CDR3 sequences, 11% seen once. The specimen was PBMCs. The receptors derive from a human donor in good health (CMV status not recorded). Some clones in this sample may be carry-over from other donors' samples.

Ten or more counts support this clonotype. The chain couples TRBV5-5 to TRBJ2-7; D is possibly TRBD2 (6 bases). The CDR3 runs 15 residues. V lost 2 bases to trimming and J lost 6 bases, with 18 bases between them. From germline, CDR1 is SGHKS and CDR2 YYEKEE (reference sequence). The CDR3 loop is CASSLNRQEGREQYF. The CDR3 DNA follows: TGTGCCAGCAGCTTAAATCGGCAGGAGGGTCGCGAGCAGTACTTC.

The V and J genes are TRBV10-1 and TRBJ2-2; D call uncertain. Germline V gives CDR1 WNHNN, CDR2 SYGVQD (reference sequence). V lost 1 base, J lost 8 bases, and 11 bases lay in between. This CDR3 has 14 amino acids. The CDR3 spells CASSEWHRPGELFF. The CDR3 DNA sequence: TGCGCCAGCAGTGAGTGGCACAGACCTGGGGAGCTGTTTTTT.

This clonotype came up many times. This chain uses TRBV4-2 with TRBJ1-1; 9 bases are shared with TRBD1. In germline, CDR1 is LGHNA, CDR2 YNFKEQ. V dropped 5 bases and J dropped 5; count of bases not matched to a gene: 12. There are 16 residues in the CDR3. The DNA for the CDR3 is TGTGCCAGCAGCGACCCGGGACAGGGCCCGAGGACTGAAGCTTTCTTT. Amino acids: CASSDPGQGPRTEAFF.

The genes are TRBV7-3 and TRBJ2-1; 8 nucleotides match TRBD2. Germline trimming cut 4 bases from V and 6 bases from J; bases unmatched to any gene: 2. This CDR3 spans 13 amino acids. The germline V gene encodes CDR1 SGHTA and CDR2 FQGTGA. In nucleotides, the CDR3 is TGTGCCAGCAGCTGGAGCGGGGGCAATGAGCAGTTCTTC. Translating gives CASSWSGGNEQFF. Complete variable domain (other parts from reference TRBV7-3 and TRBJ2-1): GAGVSQTPSNKVTEKGKYVELRCDPISGHTALYWYRQSLGQGPEFLIYFQGTGAADDSGLPNDRFFAVRPEGSVSTLKIQRTERGDSAVYLCASSWSGGNEQFFGPGTRLTVL.

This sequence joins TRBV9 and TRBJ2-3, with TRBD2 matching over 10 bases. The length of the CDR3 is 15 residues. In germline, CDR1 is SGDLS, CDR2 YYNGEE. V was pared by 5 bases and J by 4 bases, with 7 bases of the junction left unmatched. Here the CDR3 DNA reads TGTGCCAGCAGTCTCCCGGGACTAGCGTCAGATACGCAGTATTTT. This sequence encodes CASSLPGLASDTQYF.

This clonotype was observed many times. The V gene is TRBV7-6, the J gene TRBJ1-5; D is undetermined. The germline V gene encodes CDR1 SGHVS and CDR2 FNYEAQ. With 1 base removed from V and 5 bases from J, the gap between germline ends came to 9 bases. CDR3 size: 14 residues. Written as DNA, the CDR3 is TGTGCCAGCAGCTTAGGGGGAGTTCATCAGCCCCAGCATTTT. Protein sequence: CASSLGGVHQPQHF. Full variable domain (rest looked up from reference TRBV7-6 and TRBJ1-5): GAGVSQSPRYKVTKRGQDVALRCDPISGHVSLYWYRQALGQGPEFLTYFNYEAQQDKSGLPNDRFSAERPEGSISTLTIQRTEQRDSAMYRCASSLGGVHQPQHFGDGTRLSIL.

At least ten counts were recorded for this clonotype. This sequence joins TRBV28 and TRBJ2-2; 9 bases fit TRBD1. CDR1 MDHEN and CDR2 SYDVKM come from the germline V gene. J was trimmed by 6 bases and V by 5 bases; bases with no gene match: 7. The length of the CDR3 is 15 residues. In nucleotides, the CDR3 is TGTGCCAGCAGTGGCCGGACAGGGGCCGCCGGGGAGCTGTTTTTT. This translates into CASSGRTGAAGELFF.